These 22 T cell receptor beta chains were all obtained from the same sample, sequenced in a study of blood T cell repertoires in COVID-19. Profiling relied on immunoSEQ multiplex PCR, and the TCRdb table lists in-frame clones only, not all of them. The data show roughly 26,000 clones, with around 60% seen just once and more than 7% held by the top ten. The sequencing sample was made of peripheral blood. The receptors derive from a man aged 60 to 75 with active or convalescent COVID-19.

This chain links TRBV6-1 with TRBJ2-7; 8 bases are shared with TRBD1. The ends lost 3 bases at V and 0 bases at J; junction bases unmatched: 4. The CDR3 has 15 residues. The germline V gene encodes CDR1 MNHNS and CDR2 SASEGT. CDR3 DNA sequence: TGTGCCAGCAGTGACAGGGGGCTGATCTCCTACGAGCAGTACTTC. This gives the protein CASSDRGLISYEQYF.

The sample holds one count of this clone. This chain links TRBV7-9 with TRBJ1-1; 8 nucleotides agree with TRBD1. After removal of 4 bases from V and 5 bases from J, the junction contained 6 bases not matched to a gene. Germline CDR1 and CDR2: SEHNR and FQNEAQ (reference sequence). The CDR3 is made up of 14 amino acids. For the CDR3, the DNA is TGTGCCAGCAGCTCTCAGGGGGCCTGGACTGAAGCTTTCTTT. Translated: CASSSQGAWTEAFF.

The CDR3 loop is CASSLAPRVHEQYF. Written as DNA, the CDR3 is TGTGCCAGCAGCTTAGCCCCCAGGGTGCACGAGCAGTACTTC. The chain is built from TRBV7-2 and TRBJ2-7; D is possibly TRBD1 (5 bases). The length of the CDR3 is 14 residues. Looked up from germline, CDR1 is SGHTA and CDR2 is FQGNSA. V was shortened by 0 bases and J by 5 bases, with 11 bases between the two germline ends.

The rearrangement links TRBV11-2 to TRBJ1-2; the D gene is possibly TRBD1 (5 bases). The germline V gene has CDR1 SGHAT and CDR2 FQNNGV. This CDR3 has 16 residues. V lost 2 bases and J 6 bases, leaving 19 bases between the germline ends. The DNA for the CDR3 is TGTGCCAGCAGCTTATCTAGGCAGGGAGGAGTCCATGGCTACACCTTC. Translating gives CASSLSRQGGVHGYTF.

This chain joins TRBV25-1 and TRBJ2-3; possibly TRBD1 for D (6 bases). This CDR3 is 15 amino acids long. The germline V gene has CDR1 MGHDK and CDR2 SYGVNS. V was trimmed by 1 base and J by 2 bases, leaving 10 bases between them. The chain's CDR3 is CASSESGHTTDTQYF. CDR3 DNA: TGTGCCAGCAGTGAATCGGGACACACCACAGATACGCAGTATTTT.

V gene TRBV5-1 combines with J gene TRBJ1-6, with 10 bases matching TRBD1. The V gene end was trimmed by 1 base and the J gene end by 10 bases; junction bases not matched to a gene: 5. Germline V gene data show CDR1 as SGHRS and CDR2 as YFSETQ. The CDR3 contains 15 residues. The CDR3 DNA follows: TGCGCCAGCAGCTTGATGGGGACAGGGGAATCACCCCTCCACTTT. Translating gives CASSLMGTGESPLHF.

The genes are TRBV27 and TRBJ2-7; the D gene is possibly TRBD2 (6 bases). With 6 bases removed from V and 0 bases from J, the gap between germline ends came to 15 bases. This CDR3 comprises 15 residues. Germline V gives CDR1 MNHEY, CDR2 SMNVEV (reference sequence). The CDR3, as DNA: TGTGCCAGCAGCCCAACTAGCACCAGCTCCTACGAGCAGTACTTC. Translated, it gives CASSPTSTSSYEQYF.

The chain has TRBV10-3 and TRBJ2-7, with TRBD1 identical over 7 bases. V lost 5 bases to trimming and J lost 4 bases; unmatched junction nucleotides: 2. Germline V gives CDR1 ENHRY, CDR2 SYGVKD. The CDR3 loop spans 12 amino acids. The DNA for the CDR3 is TGTGCCATCAGTAAACAGGGGTACGAGCAGTACTTC. Translated: CAISKQGYEQYF.

The chain employs TRBV28 and TRBJ1-2; TRBD1 is a possible D gene (6 bases). Trimming left V 1 base short and J 8 bases short, with 20 bases between. Germline values: CDR1 MDHEN, CDR2 SYDVKM. The CDR3 length is 16 residues. CDR3 DNA sequence: TGTGCCAGCAGTTTATTGGCAGGGGTCGGAGAATACGGCTACACCTTC. It encodes CASSLLAGVGEYGYTF.

This clone appeared once. This chain's CDR3 is CASSVVSGANTGELFF. CDR3 coding DNA: TGTGCCAGCAGCGTAGTTTCCGGGGCGAACACCGGGGAGCTGTTTTTT. This rearrangement joins TRBV9 to TRBJ2-2; a possible D gene is TRBD2 (5 bases). Germline CDR1 and CDR2: SGDLS and YYNGEE. V lost 0 bases and J lost 0, with 9 bases in between. The length of the CDR3 is 16 residues.

V gene TRBV3-1 (or the pseudogene TRBV3-2) combines with J gene TRBJ1-5; no firm D call. V was cut by 5 bases and J by 5 bases, with 13 bases left in between. CDR1 is LGHDT and CDR2 is YNNKEL in the germline V gene (reference sequence). There are 14 residues in the CDR3. CDR3 residues: CASSSYKNDQPQHF. CDR3 bases: TGTGCCAGCAGCTCATACAAGAATGATCAGCCCCAGCATTTT.

The gene calls are TRBV10-2 and TRBJ2-1; 8 bases map to TRBD1. CDR1 is WSHSY, CDR2 SAAADI, per germline. V shed 5 bases and J 7 bases; nucleotides not matched to a gene: 4. This CDR3 contains 13 residues. CDR3 DNA: TGCGCCAGCAGTACCGGACAGGGTAATGAGCAGTTCTTC. Amino acids: CASSTGQGNEQFF.

The chain employs TRBV2 and TRBJ2-2; TRBD2 aligns across 7 bases. CDR3 length: 13 residues. Germline V CDR1 and CDR2: SNHLY, FYNNEI. Unmatched junction bases numbered 5, after V lost 6 bases and J lost 7 bases. CDR3 sequence reads: CASSPREGGELFF. The CDR3 DNA is TGTGCCAGCAGCCCCAGGGAGGGCGGGGAGCTGTTTTTT.

The rearrangement joins TRBV5-4 to TRBJ2-3; maybe TRBD2 (6 bases). The CDR3 consists of 18 residues. Germline CDR1 and CDR2: SGHNT and YYREEE (reference sequence). Trimming left V 2 bases short and J 2 bases short, with 21 bases between. The CDR3 region is CASSFDGWGTYNTDTQYF. CDR3 nucleotide sequence: TGTGCCAGCAGCTTTGATGGATGGGGGACTTATAACACAGATACGCAGTATTTT.

The rearrangement uses TRBV19 and TRBJ1-1, with D possibly TRBD1 on 5 matching bases. The V gene lost 0 bases and the J gene lost 1 base, with 12 bases spanning the gap. The CDR3 sequence is 16 residues long. From germline, CDR1 is LNHDA and CDR2 SQIVND (reference sequence). The CDR3 region has the DNA TGTGCCAGTAGTATAGATCCCCGGGGGGGGAACACTGAAGCTTTCTTT. Translated: CASSIDPRGGNTEAFF. Based on the CDR3 plus reference TRBV19 and TRBJ1-1, the full variable domain is DGGITQSPKYLFRKEGQNVTLSCEQNLNHDAMYWYRQDPGQGLRLIYYSQIVNDFQKGDIAEGYSVSREKKESFPLTVTSAQKNPTAFYLCASSIDPRGGNTEAFFGQGTRLTVV.

V gene TRBV6-1 combines with J gene TRBJ2-5, with 9 bases aligning to TRBD2. The germline CDR1 and CDR2 sequences are MNHNS and SASEGT. The ends lost 1 base at V and 6 bases at J; junction bases unmatched: 9. The CDR3 is made up of 16 amino acids. Here the CDR3 reads CASSEVVAGGPKTQYF. The CDR3 nucleotides read TGTGCCAGCAGTGAAGTCGTGGCGGGAGGGCCGAAGACCCAGTACTTC.

The V call is TRBV4-1, the J call TRBJ2-7; perhaps TRBD1 as D (6 bases). Trimming pared 1 base from V and 3 bases from J, leaving 10 bases between. CDR3 length equals 14 residues. Germline values: CDR1 MGHRA, CDR2 YSYEKL. The CDR3 sequence is CASSQGWDNYEQYF. For the CDR3, the DNA is TGCGCCAGCAGCCAAGGTTGGGACAACTACGAGCAGTACTTC.

Here the CDR3 reads CASSAVDTGELFF. Written as DNA, the CDR3 is TGTGCCAGCAGTGCGGTTGACACCGGGGAGCTGTTTTTT. The rearrangement links TRBV6-4 to TRBJ2-2; D uncertain. Trimming removed 4 bases from V and 3 bases from J, with 6 bases in between. The CDR3 has 13 residues. The germline gives CDR1 MRHNA, CDR2 SNTAGT.

The rearrangement uses TRBV10-2 and TRBJ2-1; D uncertain. Trimming pared 7 bases from V and 5 bases from J, leaving 18 bases between. From germline, CDR1 is WSHSY and CDR2 SAAADI. This CDR3 has 15 amino acids. The DNA of the CDR3 is TGCGCCAGCATGGTGGGTAGCTCCAACCACAATGAGCAGTTCTTC. Translating it yields CASMVGSSNHNEQFF.

The chain is built from TRBV19 and TRBJ1-1; D gene uncertain. V was clipped by 4 bases and J by 1 base, with 7 bases between them. This CDR3 is built from 13 residues. Germline V gene lookup returns CDR1 LNHDA and CDR2 SQIVND (reference sequence). The CDR3 DNA follows: TGTGCCAGTAGTAGTTCCAAGAACACTGAAGCTTTCTTT. It encodes CASSSSKNTEAFF.

J is TRBJ2-7 and V is TRBV29-1, with D hard to call. The V end lost 5 bases, the J end lost 5 bases, and 13 bases lay between the germline ends. Germline assignment: CDR1 SQVTM and CDR2 ANQGSEA. The CDR3 spans 12 residues. CDR3 amino acids: CSVTLSSHEQYF. DNA for the CDR3: TGCAGCGTTACCCTCAGTAGCCACGAGCAGTACTTC.

The chain links TRBV2 to TRBJ1-2; 8 bases are shared with TRBD1. CDR3 length: 14 amino acids. Trimming took 6 bases from V and 2 from J; bases not matched to a gene: 5. CDR1 and CDR2 (germline): SNHLY, FYNNEI. The CDR3 DNA follows: TGTGCCAGCAGCCCGACAGGGGACAACTATGGCTACACCTTC. Translated: CASSPTGDNYGYTF.